Below, 14 T cell receptor beta chains from the same sample are listed, as sequenced in a study of T cell changes during pregnancy in multiple sclerosis. Data came from immunoSEQ multiplex PCR; TCRdb stores just in-frame clones and leaves some out. The sample includes around 26,000 clones, under 90% of them seen just once. Specimen: CD4+ T cells from peripheral blood mononuclear cells, collected in the first trimester of pregnancy. Receptors originate from a female donor in good health, enrolled as a control in a pregnancy study.

The genes are TRBV9 and TRBJ2-1; no clear D. Trimming removed 0 bases from V and 5 bases from J, with 9 bases in between. The CDR3 is 14 amino acids. From germline, CDR1 is SGDLS and CDR2 YYNGEE. For the CDR3, the DNA is TGTGCCAGCAGCGTAGGTGGGCGAGACAATGAGCAGTTCTTC. Protein: CASSVGGRDNEQFF.

This chain joins TRBV7-2 and TRBJ2-4; unclear D gene. Trimming took 1 base from V and 7 from J, leaving 8 bases between them. The CDR3 totals 13 residues. CDR1 and CDR2 from the germline V gene are SGHTA and FQGNSA. The CDR3: CASSLGAGNIQYF. CDR3 in DNA: TGTGCCAGCAGCTTAGGGGCCGGCAACATTCAGTACTTC.

CDR3 coding DNA: TGTGCCAGCAGGGGGCAGTCCTCCTACGAGCAGTACTTC. Protein: CASRGQSSYEQYF. The J gene is TRBJ2-7, the V gene TRBV6-1, with a tentative D call TRBD1 (5 bases). This CDR3 has 13 amino acids. With 6 bases removed from V and 0 bases from J, the gap between germline ends came to 9 bases. Germline values: CDR1 MNHNS, CDR2 SASEGT.

The V gene is TRBV6-6, the J gene TRBJ2-2; D gene unclear. The CDR3 spans 15 residues. CDR1 and CDR2 (germline): MNHNY, SVGAGI (reference sequence). V was cut by 6 bases and J by 1 base, with 12 bases left in between. CDR3 in DNA: TGTGCCAGCAGGCCCGGGTGGCAGAACACCGGGGAGCTGTTTTTT. This sequence encodes CASRPGWQNTGELFF.

The chain uses TRBV27 and TRBJ1-2; 7 bases fit TRBD1. In germline, CDR1 is MNHEY, CDR2 SMNVEV (reference sequence). This CDR3 contains 16 residues. V lost 6 bases to trimming and J lost 0 bases; unmatched junction nucleotides: 10. The CDR3 DNA follows: TGTGCCAGCAGCAGACAGGGAACAGTACCTAACTATGGCTACACCTTC. Its protein product is CASSRQGTVPNYGYTF.

The genes are TRBV7-9 and TRBJ2-7; a possible D gene is TRBD2 (5 bases). Germline-derived CDR1 and CDR2 are SEHNR and FQNEAQ (reference sequence). V was clipped by 6 bases and J by 6 bases, with 18 bases between them. This CDR3 contains 14 residues. CDR3 residues: CASSLTRGVSEQYF. DNA of the CDR3: TGTGCCAGCAGTCTTACCCGGGGAGTATCCGAGCAGTACTTC.

J is TRBJ2-2 and V is TRBV6-5; no definite D call. From germline, CDR1 is MNHEY and CDR2 SVGAGI. This CDR3 has 15 amino acids. Deletions cut 0 bases from V and 1 base from J, with 6 bases between. CDR3 residues: CASSYSPWNTGELFF. In nucleotides, the CDR3 is TGTGCCAGCAGTTACTCTCCATGGAACACCGGGGAGCTGTTTTTT.

V usage is TRBV6-1 and J usage is TRBJ1-5, with a tentative D call TRBD1 (6 bases). CDR1 MNHNS and CDR2 SASEGT come from the germline V gene. Between the trimmed V and J ends, which lost 0 bases and 7 bases, there was a span of 7 bases. The CDR3 has 13 residues. The CDR3 loop reads CASSEADRQPQHF. The DNA of the CDR3 is TGTGCCAGCAGTGAAGCGGACAGACAGCCCCAGCATTTT.

The chain has TRBV7-9 and TRBJ2-7; 9 bases align to TRBD1. This CDR3 is built from 17 residues. V dropped 1 base and J dropped 4; count of bases not matched to a gene: 11. The germline V gene has CDR1 SEHNR and CDR2 FQNEAQ (reference sequence). The CDR3 here is CASSLVRTGVVRYEQYF. As DNA, the CDR3 is TGTGCCAGCAGCTTAGTTCGGACAGGGGTCGTTAGGTACGAGCAGTACTTC. The full variable domain, with the rest looked up from reference TRBV7-9 and TRBJ2-7, is DTGVSQNPRHKITKRGQNVTFRCDPISEHNRLYWYRQTLGQGPEFLTYFQNEAQLEKSRLLSDRFSAERPKGSFSTLEIQRTEQGDSAMYLCASSLVRTGVVRYEQYFGPGTRLTVT.

This clone was detected a few times. This rearrangement joins TRBV2 to TRBJ2-2; 10 bases agree with TRBD2. This CDR3 has 16 amino acids. V was clipped by 6 bases and J by 7 bases; unmatched bases: 11. CDR1 and CDR2 (germline): SNHLY, FYNNEI. The CDR3 DNA follows: TGTGCCAGCAGAGAGCGGAGCGGGGGGGCCAACGGGGAGCTGTTTTTT. Translation: CASRERSGGANGELFF.

The chain carries TRBV5-8 and TRBJ1-5; D is ambiguous. Germline CDR1 and CDR2: SGHTS and YDEGEE. The germline V and J ends were trimmed by 1 base and 2 bases, with 16 bases remaining between them. The CDR3 spans 17 residues. The CDR3 sequence is CASSLPLRVLGNQPQHF. CDR3 nucleotide sequence: TGTGCCAGCAGCTTGCCCCTACGGGTTTTAGGCAATCAGCCCCAGCATTTT.

This clone is a singleton in its sample. Here the CDR3 reads CASSFTGGGKTEAFF. The CDR3 coding sequence is TGTGCCAGCAGCTTTACGGGGGGAGGGAAAACTGAAGCTTTCTTT. The rearrangement joins TRBV7-2 to TRBJ1-1, with D perhaps matching TRBD1 (5 bases). The CDR3 loop spans 15 amino acids. In germline, CDR1 is SGHTA, CDR2 FQGNSA. Trimming stripped 3 bases from V and 5 bases from J, with 16 bases between. Together with reference TRBV7-2 and TRBJ1-1, the CDR3 gives the full variable domain: GAGVSQSPSNKVTEKGKDVELRCDPISGHTALYWYRQSLGQGLEFLIYFQGNSAPDKSGLPSDRFSAERTGGSVSTLTIQRTQQEDSAVYLCASSFTGGGKTEAFFGQGTRLTVV.

V gene TRBV9 combines with J gene TRBJ2-3; 14 bases map to TRBD2. Trimming removed 3 bases from V and 1 base from J; junction bases left unmatched: 4. Germline CDR1 is SGDLS and CDR2 is YYNGEE. The CDR3 spans 17 residues. DNA of the CDR3: TGTGCCAGCAGCGGGGGGACTAGCGGGAGTCGCACAGATACGCAGTATTTT. It is translated as CASSGGTSGSRTDTQYF. Supplemented by reference TRBV9 and TRBJ2-3, the full variable domain reads DSGVTQTPKHLITATGQRVTLRCSPRSGDLSVYWYQQSLDQGLQFLIQYYNGEERAKGNILERFSAQQFPDLHSELNLSSLELGDSALYFCASSGGTSGSRTDTQYFGPGTRLTVL.

The chain carries TRBV6-6 and TRBJ1-1; no definite D call. From germline, CDR1 is MNHNY and CDR2 SVGAGI (reference sequence). This CDR3 region has 13 residues. The V end lost 2 bases, the J end lost 4 bases, and 8 bases lay between the germline ends. The CDR3, as DNA: TGTGCCAGCAGTTACAATGAGGGCACTGAAGCTTTCTTT. Translation gives CASSYNEGTEAFF.